A selection of T cell receptor beta chains follows, all from one sample in a study of T-cell reconstitution after alpha-beta-depleted transplantation in children. Via MiXCR, TCRdb re-called the PCR reads, giving one row per CDR3 protein. The table has about 980,000 distinct CDR3 sequences, around 30% seen once. This specimen consisted of PBMCs, mostly from graft donor cells, obtained 360 days after TCRalphabeta/CD19-depleted stem cell transplant. The receptors stem from a boy in the first two years of life who had a stem cell transplant for SCID, so the T cells may come from the graft donor. Both conserved end residues are part of each CDR3. Fields, in order: D gene, J gene, clone size, V gene, CDR3 protein, CDR3 DNA. D genes are given only for firm matches. Rows give clone size only sometimes, using once, few, many, or a class for an expanded clone.

TRBD1	TRBJ2-1	few	TRBV29-1	CRGRPGQGGRAYNEQFF	TGCAGAGGACGCCCGGGACAGGGAGGGAGAGCCTACAATGAGCAGTTCTTC
TRBD2	TRBJ2-5	.	TRBV4-2	CASSRTGTSGGIPQETQYF	TGTGCCAGCAGTCGGACCGGGACTAGCGGGGGGATACCCCAAGAGACCCAGTACTTC
.	TRBJ2-1	.	TRBV15	CATSRDHGDEQFF	TGTGCCACCAGCAGAGATCATGGGGATGAGCAGTTCTTC
.	TRBJ2-1	many	TRBV20-1	CSATPGQSKYNEQFF	TGCAGTGCCACCCCAGGCCAGAGCAAATACAATGAGCAGTTCTTC
TRBD2	TRBJ2-3	.	TRBV4-3	CASSPTQAGGTDTQYF	TGCGCCAGCAGCCCAACTCAAGCGGGAGGCACAGATACGCAGTATTTT
.	TRBJ2-1	few	TRBV29-1	CSVVPSGAESYNEQFF	TGCAGCGTTGTACCCTCAGGGGCGGAATCCTACAATGAGCAGTTCTTC
.	TRBJ2-5	.	TRBV7-7	CASSLTGRQETQYF	TGTGCCAGCAGCTTAACAGGGAGACAAGAGACCCAGTACTTC
.	TRBJ1-1	many	TRBV7-2	CASSFGRRQNTEAFF	TGTGCCAGCAGCTTCGGTCGAAGACAGAACACTGAAGCTTTCTTT
TRBD1	TRBJ1-5	.	TRBV4-1	CASSQDRGQGVNQPQHF	TGCGCCAGCAGCCAAGATCGGGGGCAGGGGGTCAATCAGCCCCAGCATTTT
.	TRBJ1-2	.	TRBV4-3	CASSRGRAVTNYGYTF	TGCGCCAGCAGCCGTGGCAGGGCCGTCACCAACTATGGCTACACCTTC
.	TRBJ1-5	.	TRBV28	CASSSPEMWVPQHF	TGTGCCAGCAGTTCTCCTGAAATGTGGGTGCCCCAGCATTTT
TRBD1	TRBJ2-2	few	TRBV16	CASSREGQRHTGELFF	TGTGCCAGCAGCCGAGAGGGACAGCGTCACACCGGGGAGCTGTTTTTT
.	TRBJ1-2	few	TRBV5-8	CASGRTVNYGYTF	TGTGCCAGCGGCCGGACAGTTAACTATGGCTACACCTTC
.	TRBJ2-1	few	TRBV12-3/TRBV12-4	CASSLIEQFF	TGTGCCAGCAGTTTGATCGAGCAGTTCTTC
.	TRBJ1-4	.	TRBV20-1	CSARAPGEGEKLFF	TGCAGTGCTAGAGCCCCAGGGGAGGGGGAAAAACTGTTTTTT
.	TRBJ1-1	few	TRBV29-1	CSVVSGMNTEAFF	TGCAGCGTTGTTTCGGGAATGAACACTGAAGCTTTCTTT
.	TRBJ2-7	.	TRBV7-7	CASSLAPAGRTYEQYF	TGTGCCAGCAGCTTAGCGCCGGCAGGGAGAACCTACGAGCAGTACTTC
.	TRBJ2-2	.	TRBV5-1	CASSLAGDGELFF	TGCGCCAGCAGCTTGGCCGGTGACGGGGAGCTGTTTTTT